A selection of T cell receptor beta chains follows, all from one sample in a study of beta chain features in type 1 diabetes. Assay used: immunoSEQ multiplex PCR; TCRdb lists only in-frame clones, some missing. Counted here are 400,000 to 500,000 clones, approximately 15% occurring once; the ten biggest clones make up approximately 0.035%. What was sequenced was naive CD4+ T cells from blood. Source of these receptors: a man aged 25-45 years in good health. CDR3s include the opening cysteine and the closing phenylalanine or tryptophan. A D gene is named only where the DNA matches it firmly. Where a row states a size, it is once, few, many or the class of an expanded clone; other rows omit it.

CDR3 DNA: TGCAGCGGTGTTGGAGCTTCCGGCGCCTACGAGCAGTACTTC
CDR3 protein: CSGVGASGAYEQYF
J gene: TRBJ2-7
D gene: -
clone size: few
V gene: TRBV29-1

CDR3 DNA: TGTGCCAGTAGTATGATCGCAGGCAACTATGGCTACACCTTC
CDR3 protein: CASSMIAGNYGYTF
J gene: TRBJ1-2
D gene: -
clone size: few
V gene: TRBV19

CDR3 DNA: TGTGCCAGCTCACCACTTGACGGCGGAAGAACCCAGTACTTC
CDR3 protein: CASSPLDGGRTQYF
J gene: TRBJ2-5
D gene: -
clone size: -
V gene: TRBV18

CDR3 DNA: TGCGCCAGCAACCACGGTTCTGCTAATGAAAAACTGTTTTTT
CDR3 protein: CASNHGSANEKLFF
J gene: TRBJ1-4
D gene: -
clone size: -
V gene: TRBV4-1

CDR3 DNA: TGTGCCAGCAGCTTGGACAGGGTAAGGGATCAGCCCCAGCATTTT
CDR3 protein: CASSLDRVRDQPQHF
J gene: TRBJ1-5
D gene: -
clone size: few
V gene: TRBV5-6

CDR3 DNA: TGTGCCAGCAGCGCTGGACAGGGGAGGAACACTGAAGCTTTCTTT
CDR3 protein: CASSAGQGRNTEAFF
J gene: TRBJ1-1
D gene: TRBD1
clone size: -
V gene: TRBV11-2

CDR3 DNA: TGTGCCAGCCAAAAAGGGACTAGCGCGATCACCGGGGAGCTGTTTTTT
CDR3 protein: CASQKGTSAITGELFF
J gene: TRBJ2-2
D gene: TRBD2
clone size: few
V gene: TRBV9

CDR3 DNA: TGCGCCAGCAGCCAAGCCCTTTTTAATGAGCAGTTCTTC
CDR3 protein: CASSQALFNEQFF
J gene: TRBJ2-1
D gene: -
clone size: -
V gene: TRBV4-3

CDR3 DNA: TGCGCCAGCAGCGCAGCGTCTGGAGACTCCTACAATGAGCAGTTCTTC
CDR3 protein: CASSAASGDSYNEQFF
J gene: TRBJ2-1
D gene: -
clone size: few
V gene: TRBV5-1

CDR3 DNA: TGTGCCAGCAGCCTATACGATCAGAACACTGAAGCTTTCTTT
CDR3 protein: CASSLYDQNTEAFF
J gene: TRBJ1-1
D gene: -
clone size: few
V gene: TRBV9

CDR3 DNA: TGCAGCGTTCGGGTAGCCCCCCCCAATGGCTACACCTTC
CDR3 protein: CSVRVAPPNGYTF
J gene: TRBJ1-2
D gene: -
clone size: few
V gene: TRBV29-1

CDR3 DNA: TGTGCCAGCAGCCAATTTGGCGGGGTACAAGAGACCCAGTACTTC
CDR3 protein: CASSQFGGVQETQYF
J gene: TRBJ2-5
D gene: -
clone size: -
V gene: TRBV4-2

CDR3 DNA: TGTGCCAGCAGTGAAGCAGGGACTAGGACCTACAATGAGCAGTTCTTC
CDR3 protein: CASSEAGTRTYNEQFF
J gene: TRBJ2-1
D gene: TRBD2
clone size: few
V gene: TRBV6-1

CDR3 DNA: TGTGCCAGCAGCCCAGACAGCGATCAGCCCCAGCATTTT
CDR3 protein: CASSPDSDQPQHF
J gene: TRBJ1-5
D gene: -
clone size: few
V gene: TRBV7-2

CDR3 DNA: TGTGCCAGCAGCCCACTGACAGGGAGGAACACTGAAGCTTTCTTT
CDR3 protein: CASSPLTGRNTEAFF
J gene: TRBJ1-1
D gene: TRBD1
clone size: -
V gene: TRBV14

CDR3 DNA: TGTGCCAGCAGCTTCCAAACAGGGAACTATGGCTACACCTTC
CDR3 protein: CASSFQTGNYGYTF
J gene: TRBJ1-2
D gene: -
clone size: -
V gene: TRBV7-2

CDR3 DNA: TGTGCCAGCAGTGAATATTCGACGGGAAGCGCTACCGGGGAGCTGTTTTTT
CDR3 protein: CASSEYSTGSATGELFF
J gene: TRBJ2-2
D gene: -
clone size: few
V gene: TRBV25-1

CDR3 DNA: TGTGCCAGCAGCCAAAGCGGGGGGGCGGGTGAGACCCAGTACTTC
CDR3 protein: CASSQSGGAGETQYF
J gene: TRBJ2-5
D gene: TRBD2
clone size: -
V gene: TRBV5-4

CDR3 DNA: TGTGCCAGCGCAAGAGGGGGCATCGTAGAGACCCAGTACTTC
CDR3 protein: CASARGGIVETQYF
J gene: TRBJ2-5
D gene: TRBD1
clone size: -
V gene: TRBV25-1

CDR3 DNA: TGTGCCAGCAGCCAAGTGAGCGTGGACTACGGGGAGCTGTTTTTT
CDR3 protein: CASSQVSVDYGELFF
J gene: TRBJ2-2
D gene: -
clone size: -
V gene: TRBV4-2

CDR3 DNA: TGTGCCAGCAGTTACCCCGGGAGTAATGAGCAGTTCTTC
CDR3 protein: CASSYPGSNEQFF
J gene: TRBJ2-1
D gene: -
clone size: few
V gene: TRBV6-5

CDR3 DNA: TGCAGTGGACAAGTAAGCTACGAGCAGTACTTC
CDR3 protein: CSGQVSYEQYF
J gene: TRBJ2-7
D gene: -
clone size: -
V gene: TRBV20-1

CDR3 DNA: TGTGCCAGCAGCTTGGGCAGGGGCAATCAGCCCCAGCATTTT
CDR3 protein: CASSLGRGNQPQHF
J gene: TRBJ1-5
D gene: -
clone size: -
V gene: TRBV5-6

CDR3 DNA: TGTGCCAGCAGTGGGGGACAGGGGGTTCAGCCCCAGCATTTT
CDR3 protein: CASSGGQGVQPQHF
J gene: TRBJ1-5
D gene: TRBD1
clone size: -
V gene: TRBV6-5

CDR3 DNA: TGTGCCAGCAGCCGGAATGGGAATGAGCAGTTCTTC
CDR3 protein: CASSRNGNEQFF
J gene: TRBJ2-1
D gene: -
clone size: few
V gene: TRBV7-2

CDR3 DNA: TGCGCCAGCAGCTTGGCGGGGGTGGAGAATGAAAAACTGTTTTTT
CDR3 protein: CASSLAGVENEKLFF
J gene: TRBJ1-4
D gene: -
clone size: -
V gene: TRBV5-1

CDR3 DNA: TGTGCCATCAGTCCCCCTTCCACAGATACGCAGTATTTT
CDR3 protein: CAISPPSTDTQYF
J gene: TRBJ2-3
D gene: -
clone size: -
V gene: TRBV10-3

CDR3 DNA: TGTGCCAGCAGTAACGCCGGGACAGGGGGCTGGGAGACCCAGTACTTC
CDR3 protein: CASSNAGTGGWETQYF
J gene: TRBJ2-5
D gene: TRBD1
clone size: -
V gene: TRBV27

CDR3 DNA: TGCGCCAGCAGCAAGGGCAGCTCGGGGCCAGATACGCAGTATTTT
CDR3 protein: CASSKGSSGPDTQYF
J gene: TRBJ2-3
D gene: -
clone size: -
V gene: TRBV5-1

CDR3 DNA: TGTGCCAGCAGCCAACAGGGTTTCGGAGATACGCAGTATTTT
CDR3 protein: CASSQQGFGDTQYF
J gene: TRBJ2-3
D gene: -
clone size: -
V gene: TRBV14

CDR3 DNA: TGTGCCAGCAGCCAAGCCCCCCTAGCGGGGGTGGATACGCAGTATTTT
CDR3 protein: CASSQAPLAGVDTQYF
J gene: TRBJ2-3
D gene: TRBD2
clone size: -
V gene: TRBV25-1

CDR3 DNA: TGTGCCAGCAGTGAAACAGATGGCTACACCTTC
CDR3 protein: CASSETDGYTF
J gene: TRBJ1-2
D gene: -
clone size: -
V gene: TRBV6-1

CDR3 DNA: TGTGCCAGCATGCGGGAGGGCCTGGAGACCCAGTACTTC
CDR3 protein: CASMREGLETQYF
J gene: TRBJ2-5
D gene: TRBD2
clone size: -
V gene: TRBV7-2

CDR3 DNA: TGTGCCAGCAGCTTATTGGGGACTAGCGGTTACAATGAGCAGTTCTTC
CDR3 protein: CASSLLGTSGYNEQFF
J gene: TRBJ2-1
D gene: TRBD2
clone size: -
V gene: TRBV11-3

CDR3 DNA: TGTGCCAGCAGCCCGGGGGGACGGACCTACGAGCAGTACTTC
CDR3 protein: CASSPGGRTYEQYF
J gene: TRBJ2-7
D gene: TRBD2
clone size: -
V gene: TRBV7-2

CDR3 DNA: TGTGCCAGTAGTATTGCCGGGGTCAATGGCTACACCTTC
CDR3 protein: CASSIAGVNGYTF
J gene: TRBJ1-2
D gene: -
clone size: few
V gene: TRBV19

CDR3 DNA: TGTGCCAGCAGCTCCTTCTTTTGGCAGCCCCAGCATTTT
CDR3 protein: CASSSFFWQPQHF
J gene: TRBJ1-5
D gene: -
clone size: -
V gene: TRBV2

CDR3 DNA: TGTGCCAGCGGGCGAGCGGGAGGGGCGAATGAGCAGTTCTTC
CDR3 protein: CASGRAGGANEQFF
J gene: TRBJ2-1
D gene: TRBD2
clone size: -
V gene: TRBV6-5

CDR3 DNA: TGCGCCAGCAGCCAACATCGCGGGAGGGCCGAGTCACTAAACATTCAGTACTTC
CDR3 protein: CASSQHRGRAESLNIQYF
J gene: TRBJ2-4
D gene: TRBD2
clone size: few
V gene: TRBV4-3

CDR3 DNA: TGTGCCACCAGCAGAGCACGTACTAGCTCCTACAATGAGCAGTTCTTC
CDR3 protein: CATSRARTSSYNEQFF
J gene: TRBJ2-1
D gene: -
clone size: -
V gene: TRBV15

CDR3 DNA: TGTGCCAGCAGCGCTGGTGGCGGGAGGCTCAATGAGCAGTTCTTC
CDR3 protein: CASSAGGGRLNEQFF
J gene: TRBJ2-1
D gene: TRBD2
clone size: -
V gene: TRBV7-2

CDR3 DNA: TGTGCCAGCAGTTCCCTGGGAGGGACCGGGGAGCTGTTTTTT
CDR3 protein: CASSSLGGTGELFF
J gene: TRBJ2-2
D gene: TRBD2
clone size: few
V gene: TRBV27

CDR3 DNA: TGCAGCGTTGAAGATACTCAGATGAACACTGAAGCTTTCTTT
CDR3 protein: CSVEDTQMNTEAFF
J gene: TRBJ1-1
D gene: -
clone size: -
V gene: TRBV29-1

CDR3 DNA: TGTGCCTGGAGTGTTAGTATCTCTGGAAACACCATATATTTT
CDR3 protein: CAWSVSISGNTIYF
J gene: TRBJ1-3
D gene: -
clone size: few
V gene: TRBV30

CDR3 DNA: TGTGCCAGCAGCCAACGGGTAGAAAAAAACATTCAGTACTTC
CDR3 protein: CASSQRVEKNIQYF
J gene: TRBJ2-4
D gene: -
clone size: -
V gene: TRBV16

CDR3 DNA: TGTGCCAGCAGCTTTTTGGGCAATGAGCAGTTCTTC
CDR3 protein: CASSFLGNEQFF
J gene: TRBJ2-1
D gene: -
clone size: few
V gene: TRBV7-2

CDR3 DNA: TGTGCCAGCAGTCCGAGACACGCCACCGGGGAGCTGTTTTTT
CDR3 protein: CASSPRHATGELFF
J gene: TRBJ2-2
D gene: -
clone size: -
V gene: TRBV6-1

CDR3 DNA: TGTGCCAGCAGCCCCAGATCCGGGACAGCTAAAGCTTTCTTT
CDR3 protein: CASSPRSGTAKAFF
J gene: TRBJ1-1
D gene: TRBD1
clone size: few
V gene: TRBV14

CDR3 DNA: TGTGCCACCAGCAGAGAAACAGGGTTCAACGAGCAGTACTTC
CDR3 protein: CATSRETGFNEQYF
J gene: TRBJ2-7
D gene: -
clone size: -
V gene: TRBV15

CDR3 DNA: TGTGCCAGCAGCCGATTGGGATTCGAGGACAGGGGGCAATTC
CDR3 protein: CASSRLGFEDRGQF
J gene: TRBJ2-7
D gene: TRBD1
clone size: -
V gene: TRBV5-7

CDR3 DNA: TGTGCCAGCACCCGGGGACGGGGCTCGTATGGCTACACCTTC
CDR3 protein: CASTRGRGSYGYTF
J gene: TRBJ1-2
D gene: -
clone size: -
V gene: TRBV28

CDR3 DNA: TGTGCCAGCAGCTTAACGGGAGGGCAGGCCAAAAACATTCAGTACTTC
CDR3 protein: CASSLTGGQAKNIQYF
J gene: TRBJ2-4
D gene: TRBD2
clone size: -
V gene: TRBV7-3